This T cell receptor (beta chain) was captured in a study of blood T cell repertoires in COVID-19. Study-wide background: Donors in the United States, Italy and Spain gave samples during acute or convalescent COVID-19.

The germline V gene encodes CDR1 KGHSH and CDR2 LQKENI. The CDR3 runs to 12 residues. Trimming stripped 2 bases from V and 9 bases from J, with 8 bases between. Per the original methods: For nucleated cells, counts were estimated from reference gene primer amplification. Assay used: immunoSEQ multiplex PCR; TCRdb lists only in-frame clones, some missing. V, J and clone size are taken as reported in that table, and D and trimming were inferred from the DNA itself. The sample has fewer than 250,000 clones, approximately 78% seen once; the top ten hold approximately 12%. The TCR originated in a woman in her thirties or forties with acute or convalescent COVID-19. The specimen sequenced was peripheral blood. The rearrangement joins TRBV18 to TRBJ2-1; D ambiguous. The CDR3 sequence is CASSPARGEQFF. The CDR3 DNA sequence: TGTGCCAGCTCACCAGCACGCGGTGAGCAGTTCTTC.